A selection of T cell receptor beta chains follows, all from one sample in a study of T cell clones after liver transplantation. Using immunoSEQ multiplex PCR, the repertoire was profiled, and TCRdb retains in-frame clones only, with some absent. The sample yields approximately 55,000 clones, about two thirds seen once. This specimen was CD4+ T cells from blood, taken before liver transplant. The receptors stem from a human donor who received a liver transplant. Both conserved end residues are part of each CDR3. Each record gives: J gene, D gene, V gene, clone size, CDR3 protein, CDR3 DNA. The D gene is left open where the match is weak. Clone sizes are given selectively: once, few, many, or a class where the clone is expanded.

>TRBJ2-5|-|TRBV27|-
CASSFSPGTYQETQYF
TGTGCCAGCAGTTTCTCCCCGGGGACTTACCAAGAGACCCAGTACTTC
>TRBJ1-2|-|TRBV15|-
CATSRDREDGYTF
TGTGCCACCAGCAGAGATCGGGAAGATGGCTACACCTTC
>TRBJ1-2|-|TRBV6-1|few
CASSRGPNYGYTF
TGTGCCAGCAGTAGGGGCCCCAACTATGGCTACACCTTC
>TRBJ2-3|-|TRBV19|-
CASSSDSTDTQYF
TGTGCCAGTAGTTCTGATTCTACGGATACGCAGTATTTT
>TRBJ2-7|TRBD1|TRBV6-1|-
CASSGRQGDYEQYF
TGTGCCAGCAGTGGGCGACAGGGGGACTACGAGCAGTACTTC
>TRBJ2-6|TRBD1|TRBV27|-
CASRRDRGGVPGANVLTF
TGTGCCAGCAGGCGGGACAGGGGGGGAGTCCCTGGGGCCAACGTCCTGACTTTC
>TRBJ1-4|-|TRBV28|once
CASSLSRVQEKLFF
TGTGCCAGCAGTTTGTCCAGGGTCCAAGAAAAACTGTTTTTT
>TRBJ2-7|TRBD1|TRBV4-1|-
CASSQRRDRGAYEQYF
TGCGCCAGCAGCCAACGCCGGGACAGGGGTGCCTACGAGCAGTACTTC
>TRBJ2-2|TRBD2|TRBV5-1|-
CASSLWGSSGGAGGTGELFF
TGCGCCAGCAGCTTGTGGGGATCTAGCGGGGGGGCCGGTGGAACCGGGGAGCTGTTTTTT
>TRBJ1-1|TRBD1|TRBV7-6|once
CASSLSRSGTGSTEAFF
TGTGCCAGCAGCTTATCCCGTTCCGGGACAGGGAGCACTGAAGCTTTCTTT
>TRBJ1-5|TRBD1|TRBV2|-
CASRGQGGNQPQHF
TGTGCCAGCCGAGGACAGGGGGGAAATCAGCCCCAGCATTTT
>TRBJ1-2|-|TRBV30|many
CAWSRRRQSYGYTF
TGTGCCTGGAGTAGGAGGCGGCAATCCTATGGCTACACCTTC